This entry lists 5 T cell receptor beta chains sequenced from one sample in a study of blood T cell repertoires in COVID-19. Produced via immunoSEQ multiplex PCR; TCRdb's table is partial and in-frame only. Of around 150,000 clones in the sample, roughly 89% were seen once. What was sequenced was peripheral blood. All receptors derive from a human donor in a cohort sampled during active COVID-19.

The DNA of the CDR3 is TGTGCCAGCAGCGCGGGACTACCGAAGAGGTACTTC. It is translated as CASSAGLPKRYF. The rearrangement joins TRBV12-3 or TRBV12-4 to TRBJ2-7, with TRBD2 matching 7 bases. V lost 6 bases, J lost 12 bases, and 11 bases stayed unmatched. The CDR3 spans 12 residues.

J is TRBJ1-4 and V is TRBV4-1, with D unresolved. Germline CDR1 reads MGHRA; CDR2 reads YSYEKL. The CDR3 consists of 18 residues. Trimming took 4 bases from V and 3 from J, leaving 21 bases between them. The CDR3 reads CASSRDSLPGSPNEKLFF. The DNA of the CDR3 is TGCGCCAGCAGCCGAGATTCTCTGCCGGGGTCTCCTAATGAAAAACTGTTTTTT.

The chain uses TRBV19 and TRBJ2-7; 8 positions agree with TRBD1. The V gene's germline CDR1 is LNHDA and CDR2 SQIVND (reference sequence). Trimming removed 5 bases from V and 1 base from J; junction bases left unmatched: 7. The CDR3 runs 15 residues. DNA for the CDR3: TGTGCCAGTAGTGCCGGGACAGGTTTTTCCTACGAGCAGTACTTC. Amino acid sequence: CASSAGTGFSYEQYF. The full variable domain, with the rest looked up from reference TRBV19 and TRBJ2-7, is DGGITQSPKYLFRKEGQNVTLSCEQNLNHDAMYWYRQDPGQGLRLIYYSQIVNDFQKGDIAEGYSVSREKKESFPLTVTSAQKNPTAFYLCASSAGTGFSYEQYFGPGTRLTVT.

This chain joins TRBV28 and TRBJ2-5; D is perhaps TRBD1 (6 bases). V was clipped by 5 bases and J by 4 bases, with 23 bases between them. There are 17 residues in the CDR3. Germline CDR1 MDHEN, CDR2 SYDVKM. CDR3 in amino acids: CASSTRRQARSGETQYF. CDR3 in DNA: TGTGCCAGCAGTACGAGAAGACAGGCGCGGAGTGGAGAGACCCAGTACTTC.

The rearrangement uses TRBV9 and TRBJ2-7, with 13 bases identical to TRBD2. CDR1 and CDR2 (germline): SGDLS, YYNGEE. The CDR3 contains 17 residues. V lost 3 bases to trimming and J lost 0 bases; unmatched junction nucleotides: 6. The CDR3 spells CASSGGLAGESSYEQYF. The CDR3 region has the DNA TGTGCCAGCAGCGGCGGACTAGCGGGAGAGTCCTCCTACGAGCAGTACTTC. The full variable domain, rest sourced from reference TRBV9 and TRBJ2-7, is DSGVTQTPKHLITATGQRVTLRCSPRSGDLSVYWYQQSLDQGLQFLIQYYNGEERAKGNILERFSAQQFPDLHSELNLSSLELGDSALYFCASSGGLAGESSYEQYFGPGTRLTVT.